Below, 31 T cell receptor beta chains from the same sample are listed, as sequenced in a study of blood T cell repertoires in COVID-19. Data came from immunoSEQ multiplex PCR; TCRdb stores just in-frame clones and leaves some out. The profile shows about 210,000 clones, under 90% of them singletons. Material for sequencing was peripheral blood. These receptors originate from a woman in her 40s with active or convalescent COVID-19.

V is TRBV30 and J is TRBJ1-6, with 9 bases lining up with TRBD1. Germline V CDR1 and CDR2: GTSNPN, SVGIG (reference sequence). The CDR3 sequence is 13 residues long. V was clipped by 4 bases and J by 9 bases; unmatched bases: 4. The CDR3 sequence: CAWKGTGRSPLHF. The CDR3 DNA reads TGTGCCTGGAAAGGGACAGGGCGTTCACCCCTCCACTTT.

This chain joins TRBV24-1 and TRBJ2-4; a weak D match, TRBD1 (6 bases). Germline V lookup: CDR1 KGHDR, CDR2 SFDVKD. This CDR3 region has 17 residues. V was shortened by 4 bases and J by 0 bases, with 15 bases between the two germline ends. CDR3: CATSEPGQPLAKNIQYF. The DNA for the CDR3 is TGTGCCACCAGTGAACCCGGACAGCCTTTAGCCAAAAACATTCAGTACTTC.

The chain joins TRBV7-8 to TRBJ1-2; weak D call: TRBD1 (5 bases). Germline lookup yields CDR1 SGHVS and CDR2 FQNEAQ. V lost 5 bases, J lost 2 bases, and 9 bases lay in between. The CDR3 has 13 amino acids. The CDR3 DNA sequence: TGTGCCAGCAGCCAACGGGGGAACTATGGCTACACCTTC. Encoded protein: CASSQRGNYGYTF.

The chain combines TRBV11-3 with TRBJ2-3; a weak D match, TRBD1 (5 bases). V lost 5 bases, J lost 5 bases, and 26 bases lay in between. The CDR3 has 18 residues. Per the germline V gene, CDR1 is SGHNT and CDR2 is YENEEA. CDR3 region: CASSPTRARRPSLDTQYF. In nucleotides, the CDR3 is TGTGCCAGCAGCCCAACCAGGGCCCGTAGACCCTCTTTAGATACGCAGTATTTT.

The J gene is TRBJ2-1, the V gene TRBV9; a possible D gene is TRBD1 (6 bases). Trimming stripped 0 bases from V and 3 bases from J, with 7 bases between. CDR1 and CDR2 (germline): SGDLS, YYNGEE. CDR3 length: 14 amino acids. CDR3 amino acids: CASSVEGGYNEQFF. CDR3 coding DNA: TGTGCCAGCAGCGTAGAAGGGGGCTACAATGAGCAGTTCTTC.

V and J are TRBV5-1 and TRBJ1-2; possible D gene TRBD1, 6 bases. Germline-derived CDR1 and CDR2 are SGHRS and YFSETQ. Trimming took 4 bases from V and 0 from J, leaving 13 bases between them. The CDR3 consists of 15 residues. The CDR3 DNA reads as TGCGCCAGCAGCAACGGGGGGCGAGCTAACTATGGCTACACCTTC. The encoded protein is CASSNGGRANYGYTF.

CDR3 protein: CASSLTQGQSIYGYTF. The CDR3 region has the DNA TGTGCCAGCTCACTGACACAAGGACAGAGCATTTATGGCTACACCTTC. The V gene is TRBV18, the J gene TRBJ1-2; perhaps TRBD1 as D (6 bases). V gave up 4 bases and J gave up 5 bases, with 20 bases separating them. The CDR3 is 16 residues long. The germline V gene encodes CDR1 KGHSH and CDR2 LQKENI. Complete variable domain (other parts from reference TRBV18 and TRBJ1-2): NAGVMQNPRHLVRRRGQEARLRCSPMKGHSHVYWYRQLPEEGLKFMVYLQKENIIDESGMPKERFSAEFPKEGPSILRIQQVVRGDSAAYFCASSLTQGQSIYGYTFGSGTRLTVV.

The rearrangement uses TRBV24-1 and TRBJ2-1; no firm D call. This CDR3 is built from 18 residues. V was clipped by 4 bases and J by 0 bases, with 18 bases between them. Germline CDR1 reads KGHDR; CDR2 reads SFDVKD. The CDR3 nucleotides read TGTGCCACCAGTGACCCTACCCCCTCAGCTAGCTCCTACAATGAGCAGTTCTTC. This codes for CATSDPTPSASSYNEQFF.

J is TRBJ1-2 and V is TRBV20-1, with D tentatively TRBD1 (5 bases). Germline CDR1 DFQATT, CDR2 SNEGSKA (reference sequence). The CDR3 runs 11 residues. Trimming shortened V by 2 bases and J by 6 bases, and 7 bases separated the two germline ends. CDR3 protein: CSARWGDGYTF. CDR3 coding DNA: TGCAGTGCTAGATGGGGGGATGGCTACACCTTC.

The chain links TRBV20-1 to TRBJ1-4, with 10 bases lining up with TRBD1. Trimming cost V 3 bases and J 0 bases; bases outside gene matches: 4. Germline lookup yields CDR1 DFQATT and CDR2 SNEGSKA (reference sequence). CDR3 length: 16 amino acids. CDR3 sequence (DNA): TGCAGTGCTAGTGGCGGACAGGGGGCAACTAATGAAAAACTGTTTTTT. Translation: CSASGGQGATNEKLFF.

The J gene is TRBJ1-1, the V gene TRBV7-8, with 7 nucleotides matching TRBD1. Per the germline V gene, CDR1 is SGHVS and CDR2 is FQNEAQ. The CDR3 runs to 14 residues. V dropped 3 bases and J dropped 1; count of bases not matched to a gene: 2. The CDR3 region is CASSFGQANTEAFF. The CDR3 DNA reads as TGTGCCAGCAGCTTTGGACAGGCGAACACTGAAGCTTTCTTT.

The chain recombines TRBV19 with TRBJ2-3, with TRBD1 matching over 10 bases. The CDR3 has 16 residues. Germline lookup yields CDR1 LNHDA and CDR2 SQIVND (reference sequence). Trimming cost V 7 bases and J 5 bases; bases outside gene matches: 12. The CDR3 is CASILGWGQGRDTQYF. CDR3 sequence (DNA): TGTGCCAGTATCCTTGGTTGGGGACAGGGGAGAGATACGCAGTATTTT.

The CDR3 region is CASSEYTGNQPQHF. In DNA, the CDR3 is TGTGCCAGCAGTGAATACACAGGCAATCAGCCCCAGCATTTT. The rearrangement joins TRBV6-1 to TRBJ1-5; D is uncertain. Trimming shortened V by 2 bases and J by 2 bases, and 7 bases separated the two germline ends. CDR1 is MNHNS and CDR2 is SASEGT in the germline V gene. The CDR3 totals 14 residues.

The chain recombines TRBV3-1 (or the pseudogene TRBV3-2) with TRBJ2-3, with 11 bases identical to TRBD2. Unmatched junction bases numbered 10, after V lost 7 bases and J lost 4 bases. The CDR3 has 16 amino acids. Germline CDR1 is LGHDT and CDR2 is YNNKEL (reference sequence). DNA for the CDR3: TGTGCCAGCATGACGCTGACTAGCGGGGAGGCAGATACGCAGTATTTT. Amino acids: CASMTLTSGEADTQYF.

Notes on this clone: Other nucleotide sequences from this sample produce the same CDR3. The rearrangement joins TRBV29-1 to TRBJ2-7; 9 bases are shared with TRBD1. The CDR3 length is 13 residues. Germline CDR1 SQVTM, CDR2 ANQGSEA. V was pared by 1 base and J by 3 bases, with 1 base of the junction left unmatched. CDR3 DNA sequence: TGCAGCGTTGAAGGGGACAGGGACTACGAGCAGTACTTC. Translated, it gives CSVEGDRDYEQYF.

The V gene is TRBV6-2 or TRBV6-3, the J gene TRBJ2-3; 8 nucleotides align to TRBD2. Germline-derived CDR1 and CDR2 are MNHEY and SVGEGT. With V trimmed by 2 bases and J by 11 bases, 3 bases remained unmatched. This CDR3 is built from 12 residues. The CDR3 sequence: CASSYESGGQYF. In nucleotides, the CDR3 is TGTGCCAGCAGTTACGAGAGCGGGGGGCAGTATTTT.

This clone was found once. The V gene is TRBV7-3, the J gene TRBJ1-1; 9 bases are shared with TRBD1. With 5 bases clipped from V and 0 bases from J, the junction kept 10 bases outside the gene matches. Germline assignment: CDR1 SGHTA and CDR2 FQGTGA. This CDR3 has 17 residues. CDR3 sequence: CASSPGPGQGMNTEAFF. The CDR3 DNA sequence: TGTGCCAGCAGCCCCGGACCGGGACAGGGAATGAACACTGAAGCTTTCTTT.

The CDR3 DNA reads as TGCGCCAGCAGCTCCCTGCAGGACACCGGGGAGCTGTTTTTT. Protein: CASSSLQDTGELFF. The rearrangement joins TRBV5-1 to TRBJ2-2; D unclear. The CDR3 totals 14 residues. The germline V gene has CDR1 SGHRS and CDR2 YFSETQ. Trimming took off 3 bases at V and 3 bases at J, with 9 bases between the two ends. The variable domain in full, completed from reference TRBV5-1 and TRBJ2-2, reads KAGVTQTPRYLIKTRGQQVTLSCSPISGHRSVSWYQQTPGQGLQFLFEYFSETQRNKGNFPGRFSGRQFSNSRSEMNVSTLELGDSALYLCASSSLQDTGELFFGEGSRLTVL.

This sequence joins TRBV28 and TRBJ2-2; 8 bases are a match to TRBD2. CDR1 is MDHEN and CDR2 is SYDVKM in the germline V gene. Germline trimming cut 2 bases from V and 4 bases from J; bases unmatched to any gene: 3. The CDR3 has 15 amino acids. CDR3 protein: CASSLERGITGELFF. CDR3 coding DNA: TGTGCCAGCAGTTTAGAGCGGGGGATCACCGGGGAGCTGTTTTTT.

The chain uses TRBV28 and TRBJ1-1; D gene unclear. Germline CDR1 is MDHEN and CDR2 is SYDVKM. The CDR3 has 19 amino acids. V gave up 1 base and J gave up 0 bases, with 21 bases separating them. The CDR3 DNA follows: TGTGCCAGCAGTTTATTTGTCAACCTAACCCACTCCATGAACACTGAAGCTTTCTTT. Translation: CASSLFVNLTHSMNTEAFF.

This clone was detected only a few times. This sequence joins TRBV6-5 and TRBJ2-3; the match to TRBD1 covers 8 bases. The CDR3 sequence is 15 residues long. Germline assignment: CDR1 MNHEY and CDR2 SVGAGI. The V and J ends lost 7 bases and 4 bases, in that order; junction bases with no gene match: 10. CDR3 DNA: TGTGCCAGCACCAGTGCAGGGGGCAGGGCAGATACGCAGTATTTT. It translates to CASTSAGGRADTQYF.

This chain connects TRBV19 to TRBJ1-2; TRBD1 matches at 7 bases. Per the germline V gene, CDR1 is LNHDA and CDR2 is SQIVND (reference sequence). The CDR3 extends over 15 amino acids. Unmatched junction bases numbered 11, after V lost 3 bases and J lost 7 bases. CDR3 region: CASSIPDRSGGGYTF. CDR3 bases: TGTGCCAGTAGTATCCCGGACAGGTCAGGAGGTGGCTACACCTTC.

The rearrangement links TRBV25-1 to TRBJ2-1, with D possibly TRBD2 on 6 matching bases. The CDR3 sequence is 14 residues long. The V gene's germline CDR1 is MGHDK and CDR2 SYGVNS. Trimming left V 3 bases short and J 5 bases short, with 11 bases between. The CDR3 nucleotides read TGTGCCAGCAGTGAGGGGGGTCTCAACAATGAGCAGTTCTTC. Translation gives CASSEGGLNNEQFF. The full variable domain, in which reference TRBV25-1 and TRBJ2-1 provide the parts outside the CDR3, is EADIYQTPRYLVIGTGKKITLECSQTMGHDKMYWYQQDPGMELHLIHYSYGVNSTEKGDLSSESTVSRIRTEHFPLTLESARPSHTSQYLCASSEGGLNNEQFFGPGTRLTVL.

This chain connects TRBV19 to TRBJ1-2; D is possibly TRBD1 (5 bases). Germline lookup yields CDR1 LNHDA and CDR2 SQIVND (reference sequence). This CDR3 has 13 residues. V was pared by 7 bases and J by 2 bases, with 11 bases between. CDR3 bases: TGTGCCAGTAATCCTTCAGGGAACTATGGCTACACCTTC. Translating gives CASNPSGNYGYTF.

The CDR3 protein is CASSIRRAGTDTQYF. Written as DNA, the CDR3 is TGTGCCAGTAGTATTAGGCGGGCAGGCACAGATACGCAGTATTTT. The chain links TRBV19 to TRBJ2-3; a possible D gene is TRBD2 (5 bases). Per the germline V gene, CDR1 is LNHDA and CDR2 is SQIVND (reference sequence). The CDR3 consists of 15 residues. The V end was cut by 3 bases, the J end by 1 base, with 11 bases between.

A remark on this clone: Distinct nucleotide sequences in the sample also encode this CDR3. The V call is TRBV3-1 (or the pseudogene TRBV3-2), the J call TRBJ2-7, with TRBD2 matching over 8 bases. After removal of 4 bases from V and 2 bases from J, the junction contained 7 bases not matched to a gene. CDR1 is LGHDT, CDR2 YNNKEL, per germline (reference sequence). CDR3 size: 15 residues. As DNA, the CDR3 is TGTGCCAGCAGCCGAACCAGCGGGGGAACCTACGAGCAGTACTTC. This gives the protein CASSRTSGGTYEQYF.

The rearrangement uses TRBV5-8 and TRBJ1-2, with a tentative D call TRBD1 (6 bases). Trimming removed 4 bases at V and 4 bases at J, with 17 bases between. This CDR3 region has 15 residues. The germline gives CDR1 SGHTS, CDR2 YDEGEE. The CDR3 nucleotides are TGTGCCAGCAGCCCGGGGACAAGGCGAGTCTATGGCTACACCTTC. This gives the protein CASSPGTRRVYGYTF.

V is TRBV27 and J is TRBJ1-3; D remains unclear. V was cut by 0 bases and J by 0 bases, with 9 bases left in between. The CDR3 covers 16 residues. Germline CDR1 MNHEY, CDR2 SMNVEV (reference sequence). For the CDR3, the DNA is TGTGCCAGCAGTTTATCTTCGGCGGGCTCTGGAAACACCATATATTTT. As protein: CASSLSSAGSGNTIYF.

This clone has just a few counts. V and J are TRBV3-1 (or the pseudogene TRBV3-2) and TRBJ1-5, with D possibly matching TRBD1 (5 bases). The CDR3 covers 17 residues. In germline, CDR1 is LGHDT, CDR2 YNNKEL (reference sequence). The V gene lost 4 bases and the J gene lost 2 bases, with 18 bases spanning the gap. CDR3 coding DNA: TGTGCCAGCAGCCCTGAATACAGGACGTATGGCAATCAGCCCCAGCATTTT. Translating gives CASSPEYRTYGNQPQHF.

The chain carries TRBV19 and TRBJ1-1; 9 positions agree with TRBD1. Germline CDR1 is LNHDA and CDR2 is SQIVND (reference sequence). With V trimmed by 4 bases and J by 4 bases, 7 bases remained unmatched. CDR3 length: 15 amino acids. CDR3 nucleotide sequence: TGTGCCAGTAGTAAAGGGTCGACAGGGGGCACTGAAGCTTTCTTT. Amino acids: CASSKGSTGGTEAFF.

This chain uses TRBV5-1 with TRBJ1-1; D possibly corresponds to TRBD1 (6 bases). The germline V gene has CDR1 SGHRS and CDR2 YFSETQ. The CDR3 is 14 residues long. The V and J ends lost 4 bases and 1 base respectively, with 11 bases between them. This chain's CDR3 is CASSRDTQNTEAFF. The CDR3 coding sequence is TGCGCCAGCAGCCGGGACACCCAGAACACTGAAGCTTTCTTT.